One T cell receptor beta chain is described in this entry. The data belong to a study of shared clonotypes between healthy human individuals. For the study at large: Each donor's CD4 naive and CD4 memory cells filled three plates apiece, CD8 naive two, and CD8 memory one.

The assay was immunoSEQ multiplex PCR, and TCRdb's table has in-frame clones only and misses some. The data show some 360,000 clones, around 79% seen once. Unmatched junction bases numbered 10, after V lost 6 bases and J lost 5 bases. Germline values: CDR1 MDHEN, CDR2 SYDVKM. The CDR3 is made up of 15 amino acids. This receptor was identified in a man aged 30 to 39 in good health. The chain links TRBV28 to TRBJ2-7; 10 positions agree with TRBD1. Material for sequencing was memory CD4+ T cells sorted from blood. Subset meaning: CD45RA-negative fraction. Here the CDR3 reads CASSKPGTGADEQYF. The DNA for the CDR3 is TGTGCCAGCAGCAAACCCGGGACAGGGGCCGACGAGCAGTACTTC.